The 23 T cell receptor beta chains below were found in one sample sequenced in a study of OX40 agonist ivuxolimab in advanced cancers. Profiled with immunoSEQ multiplex PCR; TCRdb holds only in-frame clones, not every one. The table has about 23,000 clones, roughly 80% seen once; the top ten hold roughly a quarter. Specimen: CD4+ or CD8+ T cells sorted from blood, collected in a trial of the OX40 agonist ivuxolimab. The receptors originated from an adult with an advanced solid tumor such as melanoma, head and neck, liver or kidney cancer.

V and J are TRBV2 and TRBJ1-5; D unresolved. Germline V lookup: CDR1 SNHLY, CDR2 FYNNEI. Trimming shortened V by 6 bases and J by 7 bases, and 10 bases separated the two germline ends. The CDR3 loop spans 12 amino acids. This CDR3 reads CASRPPGQPQHF. The CDR3 nucleotides are TGTGCCAGCAGACCCCCCGGCCAGCCCCAGCATTTT. Filled out from reference TRBV2 and TRBJ1-5, the complete variable domain reads EPEVTQTPSHQVTQMGQEVILRCVPISNHLYFYWYRQILGQKVEFLVSFYNNEISEKSEIFDDQFSVERPDGSNFTLKIRSTKLEDSAMYFCASRPPGQPQHFGDGTRLSIL.

The chain combines TRBV15 with TRBJ2-1; D is ambiguous. V was clipped by 8 bases and J by 3 bases, with 8 bases between them. Germline V gene sequence: CDR1 LNHNV, CDR2 YYDKDF (reference sequence). The length of the CDR3 is 12 residues. CDR3 region: CATGDLYNEQFF. The CDR3 bases are TGTGCCACCGGAGATCTCTACAATGAGCAGTTCTTC.

V usage is TRBV7-9 and J usage is TRBJ2-1; 8 bases align to TRBD2. Germline trimming cut 5 bases from V and 3 bases from J; bases unmatched to any gene: 6. Germline CDR1 SEHNR, CDR2 FQNEAQ (reference sequence). This CDR3 is 15 amino acids long. The CDR3 DNA is TGTGCCAGCAGCCTTAGCGGGGCCGGCTACAATGAGCAGTTCTTC. As protein: CASSLSGAGYNEQFF.

The chain recombines TRBV6-5 with TRBJ2-1, with 9 bases aligning to TRBD1. With V trimmed by 6 bases and J by 7 bases, 7 bases remained unmatched. The CDR3 sequence is 14 residues long. From germline, CDR1 is MNHEY and CDR2 SVGAGI. The CDR3 region is CASRTGQGGNEQFF. In DNA, the CDR3 is TGTGCCAGCAGGACGGGACAGGGTGGTAATGAGCAGTTCTTC.

The chain combines TRBV19 with TRBJ2-5, with D perhaps TRBD2 (6 bases). The closer fit of TRBJ2-7 to the DNA end suggests the J call may be wrong. The CDR3 loop spans 15 amino acids. Germline CDR1 and CDR2: LNHDA and SQIVND (reference sequence). In DNA, the CDR3 is TGTGCCAGTAGTATAGATTGGACTAAATCCTACGAGCAGTACTTC. It specifies CASSIDWTKSYEQYF.

Regarding this clone: One junction end disagrees with the germline gene, perhaps due to a read error. The rearrangement uses TRBV10-3 and TRBJ1-1; D gene unclear. The CDR3 contains 15 residues. Germline V gene data show CDR1 as ENHRY and CDR2 as SYGVKD. CDR3 sequence: CATSESRLMNTEAFF. The CDR3, as DNA: TGTGCCACCAGTGAGTCAAGACTCATGAACACTGAAGCTTTCTTT.

This clone is labeled as medium-sized. V gene TRBV19 combines with J gene TRBJ2-7; 7 nucleotides align to TRBD1. V shed 5 bases and J 2 bases; nucleotides not matched to a gene: 3. This CDR3 has 13 amino acids. Germline-derived CDR1 and CDR2 are LNHDA and SQIVND (reference sequence). The CDR3 protein is CASSLTGAYEQYF. CDR3 coding DNA: TGTGCCAGTAGTCTCACAGGGGCCTACGAGCAGTACTTC.

The V gene is TRBV27, the J gene TRBJ2-7, with 10 bases lining up with TRBD2. Trimming at V came to 4 bases and at J to 7 bases, leaving 7 bases not matched to a gene. This CDR3 is 14 amino acids long. Germline CDR1 is MNHEY and CDR2 is SMNVEV (reference sequence). The CDR3 coding sequence is TGTGCCAGCAGTTACCTAGCGGGGGACGGGGAGCAGTACTTC. Protein sequence: CASSYLAGDGEQYF.

DNA of the CDR3: TGCGCCAGCAGCTCCCGACAGATGAACACTGAAGCTTTCTTT. Translating it yields CASSSRQMNTEAFF. The chain is built from TRBV5-1 and TRBJ1-1; possible D gene TRBD1, 5 bases. Germline V gene data show CDR1 as SGHRS and CDR2 as YFSETQ. CDR3 length equals 14 residues. V was cut by 3 bases and J by 0 bases, with 9 bases left in between.

The chain employs TRBV9 and TRBJ2-7; the D gene is possibly TRBD1 (6 bases). V lost 3 bases, J lost 3 bases, and 13 bases lay in between. The germline CDR1 and CDR2 sequences are SGDLS and YYNGEE. The CDR3 is 14 residues long. The CDR3 nucleotides are TGTGCCAGCAGCGCGGACAGTACCATCTACGAGCAGTACTTC. This encodes CASSADSTIYEQYF. The full variable domain, its missing parts supplied by reference TRBV9 and TRBJ2-7, is DSGVTQTPKHLITATGQRVTLRCSPRSGDLSVYWYQQSLDQGLQFLIQYYNGEERAKGNILERFSAQQFPDLHSELNLSSLELGDSALYFCASSADSTIYEQYFGPGTRLTVT.

The J gene is TRBJ2-7, the V gene TRBV10-3; 12 bases match TRBD1. V gave up 11 bases and J gave up 9 bases; unmatched junction bases: 5. The V gene's germline CDR1 is ENHRY and CDR2 SYGVKD. The CDR3 runs 11 residues. CDR3 sequence (DNA): TGTGCCGGGGGGACAGGGGGCTGGCAGTACTTC. It specifies CAGGTGGWQYF.

V and J are TRBV28 and TRBJ1-5, with a possible D match to TRBD1 (6 bases). The germline CDR1 and CDR2 sequences are MDHEN and SYDVKM. CDR3 size: 17 residues. Trimming removed 4 bases at V and 3 bases at J, with 19 bases between. CDR3 coding DNA: TGTGCCAGCAGTTCCCCGACCGGGGACACCTCCAATCAGCCCCAGCATTTT. Its protein is CASSSPTGDTSNQPQHF.

This clone was seen once. The chain is built from TRBV7-2 and TRBJ2-7; D is unclear. This CDR3 spans 11 amino acids. CDR1 and CDR2 from the germline V gene are SGHTA and FQGNSA. The V gene lost 9 bases and the J gene lost 6 bases, with 12 bases spanning the gap. DNA of the CDR3: TGTGCCAGTCAGCTTGGTTCCGAGCAGTACTTC. The encoded protein is CASQLGSEQYF.

The CDR3 protein is CASSSFRGSAYNEQFF. The CDR3 nucleotides are TGTGCCAGCAGCTCGTTCAGGGGGAGTGCCTACAATGAGCAGTTCTTC. V and J are TRBV7-9 and TRBJ2-1; 7 bases map to TRBD1. V lost 4 bases, J lost 2 bases, and 8 bases stayed unmatched. The CDR3 runs to 16 residues. Germline CDR1 and CDR2: SEHNR and FQNEAQ (reference sequence).

The rearrangement joins TRBV4-1 to TRBJ2-5; no clear D. V gave up 2 bases and J gave up 4 bases, with 14 bases separating them. Germline values: CDR1 MGHRA, CDR2 YSYEKL. The CDR3 runs to 15 residues. The chain's CDR3 is CASSQTLTARETQYF. CDR3 DNA sequence: TGCGCCAGCAGCCAAACACTCACTGCTCGAGAGACCCAGTACTTC.

CDR3 sequence: CAISEQGNTEAFF. The CDR3, as DNA: TGTGCCATCAGTGAGCAAGGCAACACTGAAGCTTTCTTT. The rearrangement links TRBV10-3 to TRBJ1-1, with D unclear. V was shortened by 2 bases and J by 2 bases, with 6 bases between the two germline ends. From germline, CDR1 is ENHRY and CDR2 SYGVKD. The CDR3 length is 13 residues.

The chain joins TRBV9 to TRBJ2-7; perhaps TRBD2 as D (5 bases). V was cut by 0 bases and J by 4 bases, with 8 bases left in between. Germline V lookup: CDR1 SGDLS, CDR2 YYNGEE. This CDR3 contains 13 residues. The CDR3 loop is CASSVGERYEQYF. The CDR3 coding sequence is TGTGCCAGCAGCGTAGGGGAGCGGTACGAGCAGTACTTC.

This clone was seen just once. The chain carries TRBV27 and TRBJ2-7; 13 bases align to TRBD2. This CDR3 region has 15 residues. J gave up 3 bases and V 5 bases, and 4 bases lay outside the gene matches. CDR1 MNHEY and CDR2 SMNVEV come from the germline V gene (reference sequence). In DNA form, the CDR3 reads TGTGCCAGCAGTCCATGGACTAGCGGGAGCTACGAGCAGTACTTC. It is translated as CASSPWTSGSYEQYF.

This clone was seen a few times. This chain joins TRBV11-2 and TRBJ2-7; D call uncertain. Germline V gives CDR1 SGHAT, CDR2 FQNNGV. The CDR3 extends over 14 amino acids. Deletions cut 5 bases from V and 5 bases from J, with 16 bases between. For the CDR3, the DNA is TGTGCCAGCAGCCCCTTTGGGCCTCGGGACGAGCAGTACTTC. Its protein is CASSPFGPRDEQYF.

This chain connects TRBV6-5 to TRBJ1-2; D may be TRBD1 (6 bases). The CDR3 has 14 amino acids. Trimming removed 0 bases at V and 6 bases at J, with 11 bases between. Germline values: CDR1 MNHEY, CDR2 SVGAGI. CDR3 nucleotide sequence: TGTGCCAGCAGTTACTCGCAGGGGAGAAATGGCTACACCTTC. This sequence encodes CASSYSQGRNGYTF.

The rearrangement joins TRBV16 to TRBJ2-7; TRBD1 agrees at 9 bases. The V gene end was trimmed by 5 bases and the J gene end by 3 bases; junction bases not matched to a gene: 8. CDR1 and CDR2 (germline): KGHSY, FQNENV. There are 15 residues in the CDR3. CDR3 sequence reads: CASSASGTGIYEQYF. The CDR3 region has the DNA TGTGCCAGCAGCGCATCCGGGACAGGGATCTACGAGCAGTACTTC.

The chain is built from TRBV18 and TRBJ2-5; perhaps TRBD1 as D (6 bases). The CDR3 length is 14 residues. CDR1 is KGHSH and CDR2 is LQKENI in the germline V gene. Trimming cost V 4 bases and J 5 bases, with 14 bases left between them. CDR3: CASSRTGIWETQYF. For the CDR3, the DNA is TGTGCCAGCTCACGCACAGGGATTTGGGAGACCCAGTACTTC.

This clone was seen only a few times. The rearrangement links TRBV6-4 to TRBJ2-3, with a weak D call TRBD2 (5 bases). The V and J ends lost 3 bases and 0 bases respectively, with 7 bases between them. The CDR3 runs to 14 residues. The germline gives CDR1 MRHNA, CDR2 SNTAGT. The CDR3 sequence is CASSESGSTDTQYF. CDR3 in DNA: TGTGCCAGCAGTGAATCGGGGAGCACAGATACGCAGTATTTT.